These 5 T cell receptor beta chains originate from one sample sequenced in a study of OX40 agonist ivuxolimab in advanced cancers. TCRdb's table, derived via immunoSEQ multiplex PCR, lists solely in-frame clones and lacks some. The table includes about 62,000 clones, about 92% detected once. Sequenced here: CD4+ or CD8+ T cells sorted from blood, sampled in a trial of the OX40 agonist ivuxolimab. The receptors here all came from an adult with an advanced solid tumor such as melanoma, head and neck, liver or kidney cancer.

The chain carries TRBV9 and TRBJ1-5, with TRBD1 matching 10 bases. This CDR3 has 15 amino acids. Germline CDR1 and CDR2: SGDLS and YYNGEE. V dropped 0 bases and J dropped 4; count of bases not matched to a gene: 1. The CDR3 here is CASSVGQGANQPQHF. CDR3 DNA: TGTGCCAGCAGCGTAGGACAGGGGGCGAATCAGCCCCAGCATTTT.

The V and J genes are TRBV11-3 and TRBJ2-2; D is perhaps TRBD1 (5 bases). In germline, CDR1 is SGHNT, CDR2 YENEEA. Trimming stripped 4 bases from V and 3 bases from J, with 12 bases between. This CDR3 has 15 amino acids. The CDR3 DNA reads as TGTGCCAGCAGCTCTACCCGACAGTACACCGGGGAGCTGTTTTTT. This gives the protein CASSSTRQYTGELFF.

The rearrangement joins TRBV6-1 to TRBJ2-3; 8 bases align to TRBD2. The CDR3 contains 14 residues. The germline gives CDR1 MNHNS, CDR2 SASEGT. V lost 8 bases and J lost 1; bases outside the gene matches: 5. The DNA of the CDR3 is TGTGCCAGCGAGTCGGGGGGGGGCACAGATACGCAGTATTTT. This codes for CASESGGGTDTQYF.

The CDR3 reads CASSLQPGQGNEQYF. The CDR3 bases are TGTGCCAGCAGCTTGCAACCGGGACAGGGAAACGAGCAGTACTTC. The rearrangement joins TRBV11-2 to TRBJ2-7; 9 positions match TRBD1. Germline CDR1 and CDR2: SGHAT and FQNNGV. The CDR3 spans 15 residues. Trimming cost V 3 bases and J 5 bases; bases outside gene matches: 8.

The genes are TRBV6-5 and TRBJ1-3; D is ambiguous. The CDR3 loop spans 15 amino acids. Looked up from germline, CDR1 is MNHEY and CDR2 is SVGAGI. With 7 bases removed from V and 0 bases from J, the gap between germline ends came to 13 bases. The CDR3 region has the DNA TGTGCCAGCACCCAGCCGGGAGGCTCTGGAAACACCATATATTTT. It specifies CASTQPGGSGNTIYF.